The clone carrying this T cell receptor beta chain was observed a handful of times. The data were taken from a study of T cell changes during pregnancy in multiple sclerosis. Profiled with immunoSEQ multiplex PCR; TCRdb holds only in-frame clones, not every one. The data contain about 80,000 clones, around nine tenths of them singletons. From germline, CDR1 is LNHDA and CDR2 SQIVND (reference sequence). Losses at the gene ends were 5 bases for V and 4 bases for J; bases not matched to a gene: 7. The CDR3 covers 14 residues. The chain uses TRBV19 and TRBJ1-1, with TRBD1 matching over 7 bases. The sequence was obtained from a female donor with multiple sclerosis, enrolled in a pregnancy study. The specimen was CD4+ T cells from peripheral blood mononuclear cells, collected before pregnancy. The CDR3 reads CASSLATGLTEAFF. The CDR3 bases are TGTGCCAGTAGTTTGGCGACAGGGCTCACTGAAGCTTTCTTT.